This is a list of T cell receptor beta chains from one sample in a study of T cell repertoires in MIS-A myocarditis. Repertoires were generated with immunoSEQ multiplex PCR, while TCRdb's copy carries only in-frame clones and drops some. The sample includes 10,000 to 13,000 clones, approximately 83% seen only once; the top ten take 25% to 35%. The sample was right ventricle heart tissue obtained at autopsy. The source is a man younger than 30 with fulminant myocarditis from multisystem inflammatory syndrome in adults (MIS-A) after COVID-19. Both conserved end residues are part of each CDR3.

j_gene	v_gene	CDR3aa
TRBJ2-7	TRBV7-9	CASSFGLAGVGSVEQYF
TRBJ1-1	TRBV4-2	CASSPRGRTEAFF
TRBJ1-2	TRBV7-2	CASSPRTGGGYTF
TRBJ2-7	TRBV7-9	CASSAAGTEFYEQYF
TRBJ2-3	TRBV2	CASSPPPGTGVVGTDTQYF
TRBJ1-6	TRBV2	CASRGHPQDRWAVPLHF
TRBJ1-1	TRBV5-4	CASSLGQARMNTEAFF
TRBJ1-1	TRBV5-1	CASSLAANTEAFF
TRBJ1-2	TRBV27	CASSLRGGYGYTF
TRBJ2-5	TRBV10-2	CASSDRGDELETQYF
TRBJ1-1	TRBV18	CASSPTGALSAEAFF
TRBJ1-5	TRBV15	CATSRVKYQPQHF
TRBJ2-7	TRBV7-2	CASSTNLGVSYEQYF
TRBJ1-1	TRBV4-1	CASSQDLMNTEAFF
TRBJ1-1	TRBV7-9	CASSHPSTSGEFTEAFF
TRBJ2-1	TRBV14	CASSQVGTGVNYNEQFF
TRBJ1-4	TRBV7-8	CASRSFAGRRQGYNEKLFF
TRBJ2-7	TRBV7-8	CASSRGTGGLRSYEQYF
TRBJ1-5	TRBV19	CASSTTGSNQPQHF
TRBJ2-1	TRBV7-6	CASSLEGGLAGVEEQFF
TRBJ2-1	TRBV5-1	CASSLPPANEQFF
TRBJ2-1	TRBV19	CASSIGTSSYNEQFF
TRBJ1-2	TRBV29-1	CSVEGLSVDGYTF
TRBJ2-7	TRBV6-5	CASSYSPSGEYEQYF
TRBJ1-2	TRBV19	CATRVGDNGYTF
TRBJ2-3	TRBV12-3/TRBV12-4	CASSLGALYTQYF
TRBJ2-7	TRBV6-6	CASRDRAYEQYF
TRBJ2-1	TRBV10-2	CASSELGTEPYNEQFF
TRBJ2-7	TRBV6-2/TRBV6-3	CASSRQPGGEQYF
TRBJ2-3	TRBV7-2	CASSLGGRITDTQYF
TRBJ2-3	TRBV7-2	CASSYTSTDTQYF
TRBJ1-5	TRBV21-1	CASSPRGREGNQPQHF
TRBJ2-2	TRBV18	CASSLERTVWTGELFF
TRBJ1-3	TRBV7-8	CASSLGTGGSGNTIYF
TRBJ1-1	TRBV5-1	CASSFRPGRSTEAFF
TRBJ1-2	TRBV27	CASTRSLSDNGYTF
TRBJ2-5	TRBV28	CASSPGQGGPQETQYF